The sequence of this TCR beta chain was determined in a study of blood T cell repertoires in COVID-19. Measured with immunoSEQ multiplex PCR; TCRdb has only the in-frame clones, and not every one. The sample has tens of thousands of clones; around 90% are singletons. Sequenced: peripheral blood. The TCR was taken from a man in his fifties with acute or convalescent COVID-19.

The CDR3 sequence is CASSILGQGAFPLSGYTF. CDR3 DNA: TGTGCCAGTAGTATTCTTGGCCAGGGGGCTTTCCCCCTTTCTGGCTACACCTTC. The chain has TRBV19 and TRBJ1-2, with 8 bases lining up with TRBD1. CDR3 length: 18 amino acids. V lost 3 bases to trimming and J lost 7 bases; unmatched junction nucleotides: 19. Germline lookup yields CDR1 LNHDA and CDR2 SQIVND (reference sequence).